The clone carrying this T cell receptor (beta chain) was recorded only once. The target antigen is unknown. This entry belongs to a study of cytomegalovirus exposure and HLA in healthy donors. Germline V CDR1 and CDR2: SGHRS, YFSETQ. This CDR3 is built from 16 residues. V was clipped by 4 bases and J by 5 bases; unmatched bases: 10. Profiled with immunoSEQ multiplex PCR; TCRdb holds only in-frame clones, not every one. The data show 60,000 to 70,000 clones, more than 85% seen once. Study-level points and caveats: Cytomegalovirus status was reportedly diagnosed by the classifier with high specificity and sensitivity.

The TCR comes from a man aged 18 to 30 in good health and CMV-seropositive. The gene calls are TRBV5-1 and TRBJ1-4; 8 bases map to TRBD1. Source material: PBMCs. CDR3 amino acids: CASSSTGGLANEKLFF. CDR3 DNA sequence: TGCGCCAGCAGCAGCACAGGGGGACTCGCGAATGAAAAACTGTTTTTT.